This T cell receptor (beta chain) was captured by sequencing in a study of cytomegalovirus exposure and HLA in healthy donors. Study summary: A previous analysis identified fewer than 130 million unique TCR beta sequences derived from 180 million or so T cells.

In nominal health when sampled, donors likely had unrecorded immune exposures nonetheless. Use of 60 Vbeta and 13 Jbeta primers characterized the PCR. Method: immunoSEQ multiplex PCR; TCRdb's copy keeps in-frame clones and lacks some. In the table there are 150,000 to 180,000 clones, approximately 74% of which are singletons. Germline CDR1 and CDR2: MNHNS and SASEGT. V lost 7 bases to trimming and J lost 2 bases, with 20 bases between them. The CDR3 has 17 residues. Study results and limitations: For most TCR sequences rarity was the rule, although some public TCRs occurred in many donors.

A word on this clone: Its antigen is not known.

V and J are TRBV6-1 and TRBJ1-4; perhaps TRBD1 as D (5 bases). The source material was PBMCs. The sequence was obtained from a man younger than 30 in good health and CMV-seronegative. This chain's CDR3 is CASTDSFIAGTNEKLFF. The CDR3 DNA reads TGTGCCAGCACTGACAGTTTCATCGCGGGGACTAATGAAAAACTGTTTTTT.